This is a list of T cell receptor beta chains from one sample in a study of blood T cell repertoires in COVID-19. Sequenced by immunoSEQ multiplex PCR; TCRdb stores in-frame clones only, minus some. This sample has roughly 77,000 clones; 70% to 80% occur once, and the top ten carry roughly 29%. The sequenced sample consisted of peripheral blood. The receptors stem from a man between 60 and 75 years old with active or convalescent COVID-19. Each CDR3 is given with its conserved first and last residue. Fields, in order: V gene, J gene, clone size, D gene, CDR3 DNA, CDR3 protein. A D gene is named only where the DNA matches it firmly. Only part of the rows carry a size: once, few, many, or a class if the clone is expanded.

>TRBV24-1|TRBJ2-7|NA|TRBD2
TGTGCCACCAGTGCGGGGGGATGGAGGTCCTACGAGCAGTACTTC
CATSAGGWRSYEQYF
>TRBV19|TRBJ1-3|once|TRBD1
TGTGCCAGTAGTGCGGGACAGGACTTTGGAAACACCATATATTTT
CASSAGQDFGNTIYF
>TRBV30|TRBJ1-2|NA|TRBD1
TGTGCCTGGGACAGGGGGCAGGACTATGGCTACACCTTC
CAWDRGQDYGYTF
>TRBV7-6|TRBJ2-7|NA|NA
TGTGCCAGCAGCTTAGGAGATAAGCAGTACTTC
CASSLGDKQYF
>TRBV5-1|TRBJ2-3|NA|TRBD2
TGCGCCAGCAGCTTGGATCCGACTAGCGGGGGAGCAGATACGCAGTATTTT
CASSLDPTSGGADTQYF
>TRBV6-6|TRBJ2-7|NA|TRBD2
TGTGCCAGCAGTTACGCGGGGGGCCTCTCCTACGAGCAGTACTTC
CASSYAGGLSYEQYF
>TRBV27|TRBJ2-3|NA|TRBD2
TGTGCCAGCACCCTAGCGGGGGGAGCGGATACGCAGTATTTT
CASTLAGGADTQYF
>TRBV19|TRBJ2-1|NA|NA
TGTGCCAGTAGTACAGTCGAAAATTCCTACAATGAGCAGTTCTTC
CASSTVENSYNEQFF
>TRBV11-2|TRBJ1-4|NA|NA
TGTGCCAGCAGCTTAGACGCACACATCGGGAGGTTTGAAAAACTGTTTTTT
CASSLDAHIGRFEKLFF
>TRBV5-1|TRBJ2-5|NA|TRBD2
TGCGCCAGCAGTAGCGGGGGGCAGTACCAAGAGACCCAGTACTTC
CASSSGGQYQETQYF
>TRBV7-8|TRBJ2-5|many|NA
TGTGCCAGCAGCGGAACGGAGGGACCTGAGACCCAGTACTTC
CASSGTEGPETQYF
>TRBV30|TRBJ2-3|NA|NA
TGTGCCTGGACAGGGGGCACAGATACGCAGTATTTT
CAWTGGTDTQYF
>TRBV5-1|TRBJ1-5|NA|NA
TGCGCCAGCTCGACAGGTACACCAGGCAATCAGCCCCAGCATTTT
CASSTGTPGNQPQHF
>TRBV29-1|TRBJ1-3|few|NA
TGCAGCGTTGCTCGGGGTCCAGGAGACACCATATATTTT
CSVARGPGDTIYF
>TRBV18|TRBJ2-7|NA|NA
TGTGCCAGCTCGGGAGGCAGCTCCTACGAGCAGTACTTC
CASSGGSSYEQYF
>TRBV21-1|TRBJ1-1|few|NA
TGTGCCAGCAGCAATCGGGGGAAGGTGTGTGCGAACACTGAAGCTTTCTTT
CASSNRGKVCANTEAFF
>TRBV5-1|TRBJ1-1|NA|NA
TGCGCCAGCAGCCCCACCGGGGGAGATCCAGCCGAAGCTTTCTTT
CASSPTGGDPAEAFF
>TRBV6-5|TRBJ1-5|NA|NA
TGTGCCAGCAGTTATCCAGGGGAGAACCAGCATTTT
CASSYPGENQHF
>TRBV5-1|TRBJ2-2|NA|TRBD1
TGCGCCAGCAGCCCTAGGGACAGGGGCGCCGGCACCGGGGAGCTGTTTTTT
CASSPRDRGAGTGELFF
>TRBV19|TRBJ1-5|once|TRBD1
TGTGCCAGTAGTGGGAGGACAGGGGGCGGTCAGCCCCAGCATTTT
CASSGRTGGGQPQHF
>TRBV25-1|TRBJ1-3|NA|NA
TGTGCCAGCAGTGACCTCGACAAATCCTCTGGAAACACCATATATTTT
CASSDLDKSSGNTIYF
>TRBV6-5|TRBJ1-5|NA|NA
TGTGCCAGCAGTTACTCGTTGAGCCAGCCCCAGCATTTT
CASSYSLSQPQHF
>TRBV6-5|TRBJ2-7|NA|NA
TGTGCCAGCAGTTCCTTCGGAATCCAGGGAATAGCCGAGCAGTACTTC
CASSSFGIQGIAEQYF
>TRBV5-1|TRBJ1-1|NA|NA
TGCGCCAGCAGCTTGGTACAGGGTAGCACTGAAGCTTTCTTT
CASSLVQGSTEAFF
>TRBV7-3|TRBJ2-1|NA|TRBD2
TGTGCCAGCAGCCCATCGGGGGGGGCCATGTTCTTC
CASSPSGGAMFF
>TRBV18|TRBJ2-5|few|NA
TGTGCCAGCTCACCTGCAGGAGAGACCCAGTACTTC
CASSPAGETQYF
>TRBV7-6|TRBJ2-2|NA|TRBD2
TGTGCCAGCAGCTTAACTAGCGGGGGGGCCGGTAGGACCGGGGAGCTGTTTTTT
CASSLTSGGAGRTGELFF
>TRBV10-2|TRBJ2-7|NA|TRBD2
TGCGCCAGCAGAGATAGCGGGGGGTCGAACGAGCAGTACTTC
CASRDSGGSNEQYF
>TRBV27|TRBJ2-7|NA|TRBD2
TGTGCCAGCAGCAGAGTAGCTAGCGGGGGCTCCTACGAGCAGTACTTC
CASSRVASGGSYEQYF
>TRBV5-4|TRBJ2-5|NA|NA
TGTGCCAGCAGCAGATCGGAGACGGAGACCCAGTACTTC
CASSRSETETQYF
>TRBV27|TRBJ2-7|NA|TRBD1
TGTGCCAGCAGACCTCCGGGACAGGGTCACTACGAGCAGTACTTC
CASRPPGQGHYEQYF
>TRBV7-7|TRBJ2-5|NA|NA
TGTGCCAGCAGCCCCGCCGGCTCCGCGGGAGAGACCCAGTACTTC
CASSPAGSAGETQYF
>TRBV19|TRBJ2-5|once|TRBD2
TGTGCCAGTAGTCTGGGACTACAAGAGACCCAGTACTTC
CASSLGLQETQYF
>TRBV7-6|TRBJ1-4|NA|NA
TGTGCCAGCAGCCCCACCCCAGGGTTGGATGAAAAACTGTTTTTT
CASSPTPGLDEKLFF
>TRBV4-2|TRBJ2-1|NA|TRBD2
TGTGCCAGCAGCCAAGCGCCGGGACTAGCGGGGGGCTACAATGAGCAGTTCTTC
CASSQAPGLAGGYNEQFF
>TRBV6-2/TRBV6-3|TRBJ1-1|NA|NA
TGTGCCAGCAGTTCCTTTGGCGGGGGAAGACGACTGAACACTGAAGCTTTCTTT
CASSSFGGGRRLNTEAFF
>TRBV6-6|TRBJ2-2|once|TRBD2
TGTGCCAGCATGGGGACTACGAACACCGGGGAGCTGTTTTTT
CASMGTTNTGELFF
>TRBV7-6|TRBJ1-2|NA|NA
TGTGCCAGCAGCTTAGCTCCGTCCGGGGGCTATGGCTACACCTTC
CASSLAPSGGYGYTF
>TRBV9|TRBJ2-3|few|NA
TGTGCCAGCAGCGTAGCCTTCGGGGGCACAGATACGCAGTATTTT
CASSVAFGGTDTQYF
>TRBV3-1/TRBV3-2|TRBJ2-5|NA|NA
TGTGCCAGCAGCCAAGAGGGGCGCAGGGAGACCCAGTACTTC
CASSQEGRRETQYF
>TRBV7-3|TRBJ2-3|NA|NA
TGTGCCAGCACCCCTGGTCCCTATGATACGCAGTATTTT
CASTPGPYDTQYF
>TRBV3-1/TRBV3-2|TRBJ2-3|once|TRBD2
TGTGCCAGCCGAGCGGGGGGAAGCACAGATACGCAGTATTTT
CASRAGGSTDTQYF
>TRBV2|TRBJ1-6|few|TRBD1
TGTGCCAGCAGAGGGACAGGGTCAACACCCCTCCACTTT
CASRGTGSTPLHF
>TRBV29-1|TRBJ1-1|once|NA
TGCAGCGTTGTAGTCGCCTCGGTTGGCACTGAAGCTTTCTTT
CSVVVASVGTEAFF
>TRBV6-1|TRBJ1-3|few|NA
TGTGCCAGCAGTGAGGGCAGGCGCAACTCTGGAAACACCATATATTTT
CASSEGRRNSGNTIYF
>TRBV2|TRBJ2-2|many|TRBD2
TGTGCCAGCGGCCCTCGGGGGGGCGGGACCGGGGAGCTGTTTTTT
CASGPRGGGTGELFF
>TRBV5-4|TRBJ1-2|few|NA
TGTGCCAGCAGCTTGGCTGGGGGCGTCGATGGCTACACCTTC
CASSLAGGVDGYTF
>TRBV19|TRBJ1-5|NA|TRBD1
TGTGCCAGTAGTTCCCGTGACAGGGGTGGGATTCAGCCCCAGCATTTT
CASSSRDRGGIQPQHF
>TRBV4-1|TRBJ2-1|NA|TRBD1
TGCGCCAGCAGCCAAGGTGAGCAGGGGGCCTACAATGAGCAGTTCTTC
CASSQGEQGAYNEQFF
>TRBV24-1|TRBJ2-3|NA|TRBD2
TGTGCCACCGGGGGGAGGGTCCCAGATACGCAGTATTTT
CATGGRVPDTQYF
>TRBV10-3|TRBJ2-4|once|TRBD1
TGTGCCATCAGTGAGTCGTACAGGGGTAAAAACATTCAGTACTTC
CAISESYRGKNIQYF
>TRBV5-4|TRBJ2-1|NA|TRBD2
TGTGCCAGCAGCGATAAAGCGGGGAGCTCCTACAATGAGCAGTTCTTC
CASSDKAGSSYNEQFF
>TRBV6-6|TRBJ2-1|NA|TRBD1
TGTGCCAGCAGTCTTGGGGTTACGGGACAGGGGATGAATGAGCAGTTCTTC
CASSLGVTGQGMNEQFF
>TRBV5-4|TRBJ2-3|NA|TRBD2
TGTGCCAGCAGCGCCGGGACTAGTCAAGATACGCAGTATTTT
CASSAGTSQDTQYF
>TRBV19|TRBJ2-1|once|TRBD2
TGTGCCAGTAGTATCTCCCGGCTAGCGGGTTCCTACAATGAGCAGTTCTTC
CASSISRLAGSYNEQFF
>TRBV7-9|TRBJ1-6|NA|NA
TGTGCCAGCAGCTTTGAGGCTTTGGATTCACCCCTCCACTTT
CASSFEALDSPLHF
>TRBV4-1|TRBJ2-7|NA|TRBD2
TGCGCCAGCAGCCAGGTAGCGGGGGCCAACTCCTACGAGCAGTACTTC
CASSQVAGANSYEQYF
>TRBV4-3|TRBJ2-3|NA|NA
TGCGCCAGCAGCCTCCAACCCCCTCGGGGGGCGACAGATACGCAGTATTTT
CASSLQPPRGATDTQYF
>TRBV18|TRBJ1-3|NA|NA
TGTGCCAGCTCACTTAGACAGTTGGGCAACTCTGGAAACACCATATATTTT
CASSLRQLGNSGNTIYF